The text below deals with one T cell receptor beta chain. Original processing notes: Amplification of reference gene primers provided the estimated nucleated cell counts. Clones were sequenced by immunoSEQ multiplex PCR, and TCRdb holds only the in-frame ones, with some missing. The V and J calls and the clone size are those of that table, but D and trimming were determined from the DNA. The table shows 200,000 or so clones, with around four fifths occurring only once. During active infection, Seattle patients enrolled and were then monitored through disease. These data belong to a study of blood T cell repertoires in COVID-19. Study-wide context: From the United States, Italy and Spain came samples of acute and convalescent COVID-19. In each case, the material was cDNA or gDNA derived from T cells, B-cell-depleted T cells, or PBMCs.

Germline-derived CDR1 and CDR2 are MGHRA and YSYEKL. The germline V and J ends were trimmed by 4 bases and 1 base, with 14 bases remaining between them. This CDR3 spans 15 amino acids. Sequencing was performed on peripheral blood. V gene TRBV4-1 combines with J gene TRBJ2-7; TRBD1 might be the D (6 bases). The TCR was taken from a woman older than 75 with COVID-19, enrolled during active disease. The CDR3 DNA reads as TGCGCCAGCAGCCGGAGCAGGGGAACGTCCTACGAGCAGTACTTC. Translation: CASSRSRGTSYEQYF.